The 11 T cell receptor beta chains given below trace back to one sample, sequenced in a study of CD8 T cells in ankylosing spondylitis. Using its own MiXCR run on the 5' RACE reads, TCRdb lists one record per CDR3 protein. The sample yields 750,000 to 850,000 distinct CDR3 sequences, roughly 10% seen once. Their specific antigens are unknown. Study observations and caveats: One TCR beta motif, made up of eight or nine highly homologous variants, appeared characteristic of ankylosing spondylitis blood.

The sample consisted of blood, either unsorted or a sorted T cell fraction (not recorded which). These receptors were taken from a male donor with ankylosing spondylitis.

This sequence joins TRBV2 and TRBJ2-3, with D possibly TRBD2 on 5 matching bases. Looked up from germline, CDR1 is SNHLY and CDR2 is FYNNEI. The V and J ends lost 6 bases and 3 bases respectively, with 13 bases between them. This CDR3 region has 14 residues. The CDR3 is CASREDPETDTQYF. DNA for the CDR3: TGTGCCAGCAGGGAGGACCCGGAAACAGATACGCAGTATTTT.

The chain employs TRBV6-2 or TRBV6-3 and TRBJ2-1; 8 positions match TRBD2. The V gene end was trimmed by 8 bases and the J gene end by 7 bases; junction bases not matched to a gene: 7. The germline gives CDR1 MNHEY, CDR2 SVGEGT. The CDR3 spans 13 residues. The CDR3 here is CASCRLASNEQFF. Written as DNA, the CDR3 is TGTGCCAGCTGCCGACTAGCGAGTAATGAGCAGTTCTTC.

The CDR3: CATSLHSGRPHENEQFF. For the CDR3, the DNA is TGTGCCACCAGTCTTCACAGCGGGAGGCCTCACGAGAATGAGCAGTTCTTC. The chain couples TRBV24-1 to TRBJ2-1, with 9 bases that match TRBD2. J lost 7 bases, V lost 6 bases, and 15 bases had no gene match. Germline V CDR1 and CDR2: KGHDR, SFDVKD. The CDR3 runs to 17 residues.

The table lists this clonotype with a few counts. J is TRBJ2-3 and V is TRBV5-5; 7 bases are a match to TRBD1. J lost 2 bases, V lost 2 bases, and 5 bases had no gene match. The CDR3 covers 15 residues. The germline V gene encodes CDR1 SGHKS and CDR2 YYEKEE (reference sequence). CDR3 nucleotides: TGTGCCAGCAGCTTACAGGGGTGGGCCACAGATACGCAGTATTTT. It codes for CASSLQGWATDTQYF.

V and J are TRBV7-9 and TRBJ1-2; no clear D gene. Germline lookup yields CDR1 SEHNR and CDR2 FQNEAQ (reference sequence). The CDR3 extends over 13 amino acids. V was trimmed by 1 base and J by 4 bases, leaving 7 bases between them. The CDR3 DNA reads TGTGCCAGCAGCTTAGAGTATTCCTATGGCTACACCTTC. Translation gives CASSLEYSYGYTF.

The sample holds a few counts of this clonotype. The J gene is TRBJ2-5, the V gene TRBV18; D is ambiguous. The CDR3 contains 15 residues. From germline, CDR1 is KGHSH and CDR2 LQKENI. V dropped 0 bases and J dropped 0 bases, with 8 bases sitting between them. Written as DNA, the CDR3 is TGTGCCAGCTCACCACCGAGCCTGTACCAAGAGACCCAGTACTTC. Its protein is CASSPPSLYQETQYF.

This clonotype was recorded at least ten times. V and J are TRBV6-1 and TRBJ1-1; 11 nucleotides agree with TRBD1. J gave up 3 bases and V 6 bases, and 0 bases lay outside the gene matches. This CDR3 has 13 amino acids. The germline CDR1 and CDR2 sequences are MNHNS and SASEGT. CDR3 region: CASRGQGDTEAFF. CDR3 coding DNA: TGTGCCAGCAGGGGACAGGGGGACACTGAAGCTTTCTTT.

The genes are TRBV5-1 and TRBJ1-1; 9 positions agree with TRBD1. Trimming cost V 3 bases and J 5 bases; bases outside gene matches: 8. Germline CDR1 and CDR2: SGHRS and YFSETQ. The CDR3 runs 15 residues. In nucleotides, the CDR3 is TGCGCCAGCAGCTACGCGGGACAGGGAGCGACTGAAGCTTTCTTT. Translation gives CASSYAGQGATEAFF.

This chain joins TRBV20-1 and TRBJ2-4; D ambiguous. V dropped 3 bases and J dropped 1 base, with 4 bases sitting between them. Looked up from germline, CDR1 is DFQATT and CDR2 is SNEGSKA (reference sequence). This CDR3 is 12 amino acids long. CDR3 sequence: CSASDAKNIQYF. For the CDR3, the DNA is TGCAGTGCTAGTGACGCCAAAAACATTCAGTACTTC.

The table lists this clonotype with many counts. This sequence joins TRBV4-2 and TRBJ1-2; TRBD1 is a possible D gene (5 bases). CDR3 length: 16 residues. Germline CDR1 is LGHNA and CDR2 is YNFKEQ. Trimming took off 2 bases at V and 7 bases at J, with 20 bases between the two ends. The CDR3 sequence is CASSQFRGPREAGYTF. The CDR3 bases are TGTGCCAGCAGCCAATTCCGGGGACCCCGGGAGGCTGGCTACACCTTC.

The J gene is TRBJ2-5, the V gene TRBV28, with a possible D match to TRBD2 (6 bases). The CDR3 is made up of 14 amino acids. The germline V and J ends were trimmed by 6 bases and 2 bases, with 13 bases remaining between them. Germline V gene data show CDR1 as MDHEN and CDR2 as SYDVKM. The CDR3 DNA is TGTGCCAGCAGACCGTTGGGGAGGCAAGAGACCCAGTACTTC. This gives the protein CASRPLGRQETQYF.